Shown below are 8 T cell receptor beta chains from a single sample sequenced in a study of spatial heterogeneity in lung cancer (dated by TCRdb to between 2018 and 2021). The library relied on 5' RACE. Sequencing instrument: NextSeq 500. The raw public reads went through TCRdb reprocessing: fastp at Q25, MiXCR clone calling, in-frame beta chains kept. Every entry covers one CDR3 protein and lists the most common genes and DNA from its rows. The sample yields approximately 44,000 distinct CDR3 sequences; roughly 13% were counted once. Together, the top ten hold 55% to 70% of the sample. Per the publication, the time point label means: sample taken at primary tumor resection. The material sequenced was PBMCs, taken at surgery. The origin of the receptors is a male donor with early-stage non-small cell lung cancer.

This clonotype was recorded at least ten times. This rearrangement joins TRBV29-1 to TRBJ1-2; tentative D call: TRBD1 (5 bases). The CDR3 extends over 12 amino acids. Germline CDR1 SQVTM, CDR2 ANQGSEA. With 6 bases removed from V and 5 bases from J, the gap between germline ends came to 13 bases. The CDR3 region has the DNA TGCAGCGTGCTAGACAGAGATTATGGCTACACCTTC. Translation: CSVLDRDYGYTF.

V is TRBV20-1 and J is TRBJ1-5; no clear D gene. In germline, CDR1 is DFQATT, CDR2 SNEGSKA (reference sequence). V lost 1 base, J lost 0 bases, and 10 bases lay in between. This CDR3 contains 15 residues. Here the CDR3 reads CSARALGDSNQPQHF. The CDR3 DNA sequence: TGCAGTGCTAGAGCCCTCGGAGATAGCAATCAGCCCCAGCATTTT.

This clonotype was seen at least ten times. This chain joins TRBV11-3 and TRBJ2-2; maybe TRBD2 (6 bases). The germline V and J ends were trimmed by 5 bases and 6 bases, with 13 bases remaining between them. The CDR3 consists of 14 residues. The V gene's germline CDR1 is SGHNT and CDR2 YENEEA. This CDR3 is CASSPLGGAGELFF. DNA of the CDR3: TGTGCCAGCAGCCCTCTCGGAGGGGCCGGGGAGCTGTTTTTT.

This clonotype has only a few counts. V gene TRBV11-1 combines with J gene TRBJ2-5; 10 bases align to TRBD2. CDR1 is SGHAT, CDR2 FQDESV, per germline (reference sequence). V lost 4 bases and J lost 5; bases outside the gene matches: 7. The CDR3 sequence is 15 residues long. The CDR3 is CASSSSGREGETQYF. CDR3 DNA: TGTGCCAGCAGCTCAAGCGGGAGGGAGGGGGAGACCCAGTACTTC.

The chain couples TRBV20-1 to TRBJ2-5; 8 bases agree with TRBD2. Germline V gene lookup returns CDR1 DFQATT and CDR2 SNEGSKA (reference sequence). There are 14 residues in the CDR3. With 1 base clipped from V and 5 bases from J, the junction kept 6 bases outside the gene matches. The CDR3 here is CSARAGLGRETQYF. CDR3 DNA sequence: TGCAGTGCTAGAGCGGGACTAGGGAGGGAGACCCAGTACTTC.

CDR3 sequence reads: CASSFGRGWQPQHF. The CDR3 DNA reads as TGTGCCAGCAGTTTCGGAAGGGGGTGGCAGCCCCAGCATTTT. V and J are TRBV12-3 or TRBV12-4 and TRBJ1-5; TRBD1 is a possible D gene (6 bases). The CDR3 consists of 14 residues. Between the trimmed V and J ends, which lost 3 bases and 7 bases, there was a span of 13 bases.

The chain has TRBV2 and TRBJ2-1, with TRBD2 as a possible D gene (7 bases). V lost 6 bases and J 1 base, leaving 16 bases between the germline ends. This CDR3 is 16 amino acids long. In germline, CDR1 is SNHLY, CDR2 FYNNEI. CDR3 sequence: CASRKGGGSSYNEQFF. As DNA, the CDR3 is TGTGCCAGCAGAAAAGGGGGGGGCAGTTCCTACAATGAGCAGTTCTTC. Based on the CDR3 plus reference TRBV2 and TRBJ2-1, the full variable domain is EPEVTQTPSHQVTQMGQEVILRCVPISNHLYFYWYRQILGQKVEFLVSFYNNEISEKSEIFDDQFSVERPDGSNFTLKIRSTKLEDSAMYFCASRKGGGSSYNEQFFGPGTRLTVL.

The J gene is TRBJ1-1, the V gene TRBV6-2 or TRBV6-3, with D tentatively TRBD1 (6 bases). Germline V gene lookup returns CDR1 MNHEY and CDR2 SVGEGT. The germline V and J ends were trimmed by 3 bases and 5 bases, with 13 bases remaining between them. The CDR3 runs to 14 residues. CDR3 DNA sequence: TGTGCCAGCAGTTATCGCAGGGGTCAAACTGAAGCTTTCTTT. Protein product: CASSYRRGQTEAFF.